This T cell receptor (beta chain) comes out of a study of cytomegalovirus exposure and HLA in healthy donors. Overall study findings and caveats: Later analysis reportedly placed an Asian-associated ancestry cluster below the roughly 700-donor mean in N-insertions.

To note about this clone: Its target is not known.

PCR used 60 Vbeta primers and 13 Jbeta primers. The protocol was immunoSEQ multiplex PCR, while the TCRdb copy is restricted to in-frame clones and leaves out a portion. The profile shows approximately 220,000 clones, over 80% of them singletons. Material: PBMCs. The receptor's source is a boy between 2 and 15 years old in good health and CMV-seronegative.

The CDR3 nucleotides are TGCGCCAGCAGCTCTCACCCTATAGCGGGAGAACGCTCGGGTGAGCAGTACTTC. Amino acid sequence: CASSSHPIAGERSGEQYF. The chain is built from TRBV4-1 and TRBJ2-7; 9 nucleotides agree with TRBD2. Germline V gives CDR1 MGHRA, CDR2 YSYEKL. V shed 5 bases and J 7 bases; nucleotides not matched to a gene: 21. The CDR3 has 18 amino acids.